These T cell receptor beta chains were read from a single sample in a study of T cell responses to AZD1222 COVID-19 vaccine. Clones were sequenced by immunoSEQ multiplex PCR, and TCRdb holds only the in-frame ones, with some missing. The sample lists 150,000 or so clones; about nine tenths were seen once. The input for sequencing was peripheral blood, taken on day 0 of AZD1222 vaccination. The receptors originated from an adult in good health. CDR3s include the opening cysteine and the closing phenylalanine or tryptophan. A D gene is named only where the DNA matches it firmly. Size is stated for part of the rows, as once, few or many counts, or as a class when the clone is expanded.

TRBJ2-5 | - | - | TRBV6-2/TRBV6-3 | CASSQAGAKETQYF | TGTGCCAGCAGCCAGGCGGGGGCCAAAGAGACCCAGTACTTC
TRBJ2-5 | - | once | TRBV7-6 | CASSSQTRLGETQYF | TGTGCCAGCAGCTCGCAGACACGCCTGGGAGAGACCCAGTACTTC
TRBJ2-1 | - | once | TRBV29-1 | CSVERGNNEQFF | TGCAGCGTTGAGCGGGGAAACAATGAGCAGTTCTTC
TRBJ1-1 | TRBD1 | - | TRBV7-2 | CASSDRVETEAFF | TGTGCCAGCAGCGACAGGGTTGAAACTGAAGCTTTCTTT
TRBJ2-3 | - | - | TRBV24-1 | CATSDPGSTDTQYF | TGTGCCACCAGTGACCCAGGGAGCACAGATACGCAGTATTTT
TRBJ2-2 | - | - | TRBV11-3 | CASSLGQANTGELFF | TGTGCCAGCAGCTTAGGCCAGGCCAACACCGGGGAGCTGTTTTTT
TRBJ2-5 | - | - | TRBV11-2 | CASSITAWETQYF | TGTGCCAGCAGCATTACGGCTTGGGAGACCCAGTACTTC
TRBJ2-4 | - | - | TRBV7-2 | CASSLEFLAKNIQYF | TGTGCCAGCAGCTTAGAATTTTTAGCCAAAAACATTCAGTACTTC
TRBJ2-2 | TRBD2 | - | TRBV19 | CASSILSGANTGELFF | TGTGCCAGTAGTATATTGAGCGGGGCGAACACCGGGGAGCTGTTTTTT
TRBJ1-5 | TRBD1 | - | TRBV5-5 | CASTQGSNQPQHF | TGTGCCAGCACACAGGGGAGCAATCAGCCCCAGCATTTT
TRBJ1-6 | TRBD1 | - | TRBV5-1 | CASSLNRQGNSPLHF | TGCGCCAGCAGCCTAAACCGACAGGGGAATTCACCCCTCCACTTT
TRBJ2-1 | - | few | TRBV4-1 | CASSQENGGQNEQFF | TGCGCCAGCAGCCAAGAAAACGGGGGCCAAAATGAGCAGTTCTTC
TRBJ2-7 | TRBD1 | - | TRBV5-1 | CASSPGIWTGYYEQYF | TGCGCCAGCAGCCCTGGCATATGGACAGGGTACTACGAGCAGTACTTC
TRBJ2-6 | TRBD1 | - | TRBV6-5 | CATRGPGANVLTF | TGTGCCACCAGGGGGCCTGGGGCCAACGTCCTGACTTTC
TRBJ2-1 | - | - | TRBV25-1 | CASSEWQGGAANEQFF | TGTGCCAGCAGTGAATGGCAGGGGGGGGCGGCCAATGAGCAGTTCTTC
TRBJ2-1 | - | - | TRBV11-2 | CASSPSVRAWNEQFF | TGTGCCAGCAGCCCGAGCGTCAGGGCTTGGAATGAGCAGTTCTTC
TRBJ1-1 | - | - | TRBV12-5 | CASGLTPNTEAFF | TGTGCTAGTGGTTTGACGCCGAACACTGAAGCTTTCTTT
TRBJ1-1 | - | - | TRBV6-5 | CASSYSWALNTEAFF | TGTGCCAGCAGTTACTCTTGGGCGCTGAACACTGAAGCTTTCTTT
TRBJ1-1 | - | once | TRBV7-2 | CASSLLGGNTEAFF | TGTGCCAGCAGCTTACTGGGGGGGAACACTGAAGCTTTCTTT
TRBJ1-1 | - | - | TRBV21-1 | CASSKGCVGTGRNTEAFF | TGTGCCAGCAGCAAAGGGTGCGTCGGGACAGGGAGAAACACTGAAGCTTTCTTT
TRBJ2-1 | TRBD1 | - | TRBV3-1/TRBV3-2 | CASSHHQGDHNEQFF | TGTGCCAGCAGCCACCACCAGGGGGACCACAATGAGCAGTTCTTC
TRBJ2-5 | TRBD2 | - | TRBV7-6 | CASSLGAGVMETQYF | TGTGCCAGCAGCTTAGGAGCGGGAGTTATGGAGACCCAGTACTTC
TRBJ2-1 | TRBD2 | - | TRBV27 | CASSFTSGIIKQFF | TGTGCCAGCAGTTTCACTAGCGGGATTATAAAGCAGTTCTTC
TRBJ1-5 | - | - | TRBV4-1 | CASSQDSGVDQPQHF | TGCGCCAGCAGCCAAGATTCGGGGGTAGATCAGCCCCAGCATTTT
TRBJ1-1 | TRBD1 | - | TRBV4-3 | CASSNRGATEAFF | TGCGCCAGCAGTAACAGGGGGGCCACTGAAGCTTTCTTT
TRBJ2-5 | TRBD2 | - | TRBV12-5 | CASGGLAGVSGGKTQYF | TGTGCTAGTGGAGGACTAGCGGGAGTTTCCGGGGGGAAGACCCAGTACTTC
TRBJ2-3 | TRBD1 | - | TRBV11-1 | CASSPRQGSDTDTQYF | TGTGCCAGCAGCCCCAGACAGGGGTCGGACACAGATACGCAGTATTTT
TRBJ2-3 | TRBD2 | - | TRBV27 | CASSLLAGARDTQYF | TGTGCCAGCAGTTTATTAGCGGGAGCTCGGGATACGCAGTATTTT
TRBJ2-1 | - | - | TRBV18 | CASSPTLGEQFF | TGTGCCAGCTCACCAACCCTGGGCGAGCAGTTCTTC
TRBJ1-2 | TRBD1 | - | TRBV29-1 | CSVKQGARGNYGYTF | TGCAGCGTCAAACAGGGGGCACGAGGAAACTATGGCTACACCTTC
TRBJ1-1 | - | - | TRBV9 | CASSVDLANTEAFF | TGTGCCAGCAGCGTAGACTTGGCGAACACTGAAGCTTTCTTT
TRBJ1-2 | - | - | TRBV15 | CATSRVGRTEEGYTF | TGTGCCACCAGCAGAGTCGGGAGGACAGAGGAGGGCTACACCTTC